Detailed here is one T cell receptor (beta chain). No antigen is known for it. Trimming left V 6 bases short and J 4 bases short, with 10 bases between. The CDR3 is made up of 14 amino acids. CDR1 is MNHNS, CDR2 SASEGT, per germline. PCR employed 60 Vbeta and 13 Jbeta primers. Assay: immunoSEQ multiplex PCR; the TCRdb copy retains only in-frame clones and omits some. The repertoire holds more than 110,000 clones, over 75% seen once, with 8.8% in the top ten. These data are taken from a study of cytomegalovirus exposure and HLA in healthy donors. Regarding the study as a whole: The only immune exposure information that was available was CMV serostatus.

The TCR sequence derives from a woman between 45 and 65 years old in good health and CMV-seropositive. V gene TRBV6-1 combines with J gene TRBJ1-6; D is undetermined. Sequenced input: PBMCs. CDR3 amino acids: CASRVEEYNSPLHF. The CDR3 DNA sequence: TGTGCCAGCAGAGTTGAGGAGTATAATTCACCCCTCCACTTT.